The sequence of this T cell receptor (beta chain) was determined in a study of post-analysis software for immune sequencing data. Looking at the study overall: Disease trajectories encompassed relapsing-remitting, secondary progressive and progressive-relapsing multiple sclerosis.

Researchers reported that TCR beta cDNA libraries carried unique molecular identifiers. T cells numbering roughly 0.95 to 11 million gave rise to some 500,000 cDNA molecules. Via MiXCR, TCRdb re-called the PCR reads, giving one row per CDR3 protein. This sample has about 540,000 distinct CDR3 sequences; about a third occur once, and the top ten carry 6%. Study-wide results and caveats: In patients, TRBV5-6, TRBV5-1 and TRBV20-1 belonged to five TRBV segments found more frequently than in controls. Pronounced co-clustering by F measure was evident among identically batched samples. Versus controls, multiple sclerosis patients showed significantly lower diversity (normalized Chao1).

Germline assignment: CDR1 DFQATT and CDR2 SNEGSKA (reference sequence). The CDR3 contains 12 residues. For this clonotype: The antigen is undetermined. The junction does not match germline at one end; this may be a read error.

The TCR sequence derives from a girl aged 2-17 years with multiple sclerosis. Sequencing was performed on blood. The chain combines TRBV20-1 with TRBJ2-1, with D perhaps matching TRBD1 (5 bases). The CDR3 coding sequence is TGCGGTGCTAGAGGCAGGGTGGGTGAGCAGTTCTTC. This gives the protein CGARGRVGEQFF.